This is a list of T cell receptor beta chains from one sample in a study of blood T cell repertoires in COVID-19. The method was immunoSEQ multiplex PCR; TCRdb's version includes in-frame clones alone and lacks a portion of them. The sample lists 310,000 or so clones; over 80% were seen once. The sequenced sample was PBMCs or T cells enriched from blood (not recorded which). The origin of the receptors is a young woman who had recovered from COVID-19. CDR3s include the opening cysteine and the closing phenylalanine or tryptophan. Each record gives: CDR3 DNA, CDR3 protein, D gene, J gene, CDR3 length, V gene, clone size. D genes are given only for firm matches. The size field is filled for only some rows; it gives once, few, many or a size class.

CDR3nt: TGTGCCAGCAGTTACCGGGACAGCCTCTACAATGAGCAGTTCTTC
CDR3aa: CASSYRDSLYNEQFF
d_gene: TRBD1
j_gene: TRBJ2-1
len: 15
v_gene: TRBV6-2/TRBV6-3
abundance: .

CDR3nt: TGTGCCAGCTCTAGGACGGAAGGGGTCTACGAGCAGTACTTC
CDR3aa: CASSRTEGVYEQYF
d_gene: .
j_gene: TRBJ2-7
len: 14
v_gene: TRBV6-5
abundance: .

CDR3nt: TGTGCCAGCAGCGATCGGACAGGCCGGAACACTGAAGCTTTCTTT
CDR3aa: CASSDRTGRNTEAFF
d_gene: TRBD1
j_gene: TRBJ1-1
len: 15
v_gene: TRBV11-3
abundance: .

CDR3nt: TGTGCCAGCAGCAAAGGGGCAGGGGCGACCTACGAGCAGTACTTC
CDR3aa: CASSKGAGATYEQYF
d_gene: .
j_gene: TRBJ2-7
len: 15
v_gene: TRBV21-1
abundance: few

CDR3nt: TGTGCCAGCAGTTTACCGAACCCCCGAGAGAACAGGGGGTCTCATCAGCCCCAGCATTTT
CDR3aa: CASSLPNPRENRGSHQPQHF
d_gene: TRBD1
j_gene: TRBJ1-5
len: 20
v_gene: TRBV27
abundance: .

CDR3nt: TGTGCCAGTAGTATCCAAACAGGGAGGAACACTGAAGCTTTCTTT
CDR3aa: CASSIQTGRNTEAFF
d_gene: .
j_gene: TRBJ1-1
len: 15
v_gene: TRBV19
abundance: .

CDR3nt: TGTGCCTGGCTGCTAGCGGGAGGAAACCCGGGCGATACGCAGTATTTT
CDR3aa: CAWLLAGGNPGDTQYF
d_gene: TRBD2
j_gene: TRBJ2-3
len: 16
v_gene: TRBV30
abundance: .

CDR3nt: TGTGCCAGTAGTAGGTCCTTCAGGGTCATGGAGACCCAGTACTTC
CDR3aa: CASSRSFRVMETQYF
d_gene: .
j_gene: TRBJ2-5
len: 15
v_gene: TRBV19
abundance: .

CDR3nt: TGTGCCAGCAGTTTAGGGACAGCTGGAAACACCATATATTTT
CDR3aa: CASSLGTAGNTIYF
d_gene: TRBD1
j_gene: TRBJ1-3
len: 14
v_gene: TRBV27
abundance: .

CDR3nt: TGTGCAAGTCCCAATCCACAGTATAGCAATCAGCCCCAGCATTTT
CDR3aa: CASPNPQYSNQPQHF
d_gene: .
j_gene: TRBJ1-5
len: 15
v_gene: TRBV12-2
abundance: .

CDR3nt: TGCAGCGTTTACGTTGTGACAGAGTTCCCTTACGAGCAGTACTTC
CDR3aa: CSVYVVTEFPYEQYF
d_gene: .
j_gene: TRBJ2-7
len: 15
v_gene: TRBV29-1
abundance: once

CDR3nt: TGTGCCAGCAGCTTAGAGTCGGGAGCCAACGAGCAGTACTTC
CDR3aa: CASSLESGANEQYF
d_gene: .
j_gene: TRBJ2-7
len: 14
v_gene: TRBV7-9
abundance: .

CDR3nt: TGTGCCAGCAGCCCCCGTGGGGCGCGCAATCAGCCCCAGCATTTT
CDR3aa: CASSPRGARNQPQHF
d_gene: .
j_gene: TRBJ1-5
len: 15
v_gene: TRBV6-2/TRBV6-3
abundance: .

CDR3nt: TGTGCCAGCAGTTACTCGGCCAGGGGCGGTGAAAAACTGTTTTTT
CDR3aa: CASSYSARGGEKLFF
d_gene: .
j_gene: TRBJ1-4
len: 15
v_gene: TRBV6-5
abundance: .

CDR3nt: TGTGCCAGCAGCAAGGCCGGGACAGGGGATCAAGAGACCCAGTACTTC
CDR3aa: CASSKAGTGDQETQYF
d_gene: TRBD1
j_gene: TRBJ2-5
len: 16
v_gene: TRBV13
abundance: .

CDR3nt: TGTGCCAGCAGCCGCGGGACAGGGTATGGCTACACCTTC
CDR3aa: CASSRGTGYGYTF
d_gene: TRBD1
j_gene: TRBJ1-2
len: 13
v_gene: TRBV3-1/TRBV3-2
abundance: .

CDR3nt: TGTGCCACCAGCAGAGATAGGACAGGGGTGACCACCGGGGAGCTGTTTTTT
CDR3aa: CATSRDRTGVTTGELFF
d_gene: TRBD1
j_gene: TRBJ2-2
len: 17
v_gene: TRBV15
abundance: .